Sequencing of this T cell receptor (beta chain) was carried out in a study of chemoradiotherapy in HPV16-positive cancers. About the study: Candidate HPV-specific T-cell clones and common TCR motifs came from functional assays in a couple of HPV16-positive patients.

Note on this clone: The antigen is unknown.

Germline CDR1 GTSNPN, CDR2 SVGIG (reference sequence). The CDR3 is 15 residues long. Deletions cut 4 bases from V and 3 bases from J, with 19 bases between. Data came from immunoSEQ multiplex PCR; TCRdb stores just in-frame clones and leaves some out. The sample has around 2,500 clones; about 83% are singletons. Study results and caveats: During treatment, candidate HPV-specific clones and E7-related motifs expanded in tumor.

Sequenced material: tumor tissue, taken from a patient who underwent chemoradiotherapy. This TCR derives from a human donor with HPV-associated anogenital cancer. V gene TRBV30 combines with J gene TRBJ2-7; perhaps TRBD2 as D (6 bases). Here the CDR3 DNA reads TGTGCCTGGACCCACGGCGGGGCAGGAGGCTACGAGCAGTACTTC. This translates into CAWTHGGAGGYEQYF.